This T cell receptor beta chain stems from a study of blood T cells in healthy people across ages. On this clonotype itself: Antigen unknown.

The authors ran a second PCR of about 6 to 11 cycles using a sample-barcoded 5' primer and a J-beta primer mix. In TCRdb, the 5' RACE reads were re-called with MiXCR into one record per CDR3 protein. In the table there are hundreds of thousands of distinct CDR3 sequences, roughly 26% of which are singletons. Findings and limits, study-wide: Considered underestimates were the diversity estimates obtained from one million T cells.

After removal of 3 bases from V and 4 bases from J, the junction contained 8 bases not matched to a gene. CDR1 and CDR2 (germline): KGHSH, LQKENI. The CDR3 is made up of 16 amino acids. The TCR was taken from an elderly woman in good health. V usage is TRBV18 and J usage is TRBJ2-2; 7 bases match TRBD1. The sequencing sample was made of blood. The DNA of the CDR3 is TGTGCCAGCTCACCCTCCGGGACAGTCGGCACCGGGGAGCTGTTTTTT. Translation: CASSPSGTVGTGELFF.